A single sample gave rise to the 27 T cell receptor beta chains below, sequenced in a study of cytomegalovirus exposure and HLA in healthy donors. PCR amplification relied on 60 Vbeta primers (plus 13 Jbeta primers). Clones were read by immunoSEQ multiplex PCR, and TCRdb kept only the in-frame ones, dropping some. The sample records over 150,000 clones, around 81% being singletons. The specimen was PBMCs. The receptors were gathered from a woman in her 30s in good health and CMV-seronegative.

The V call is TRBV6-5, the J call TRBJ2-7, with D unclear. This CDR3 spans 14 amino acids. From germline, CDR1 is MNHEY and CDR2 SVGAGI. V gave up 1 base and J gave up 3 bases, with 10 bases separating them. This chain's CDR3 is CASSYYSELYEQYF. CDR3 DNA sequence: TGTGCCAGCAGTTACTACAGTGAGCTCTACGAGCAGTACTTC.

This clone was picked up a small number of times. The CDR3 loop is CAISEQGYEQFF. The CDR3 DNA sequence: TGTGCCATCAGCGAGCAGGGCTATGAGCAGTTCTTC. V usage is TRBV10-3 and J usage is TRBJ2-1; tentatively, D is TRBD1 (5 bases). Per the germline V gene, CDR1 is ENHRY and CDR2 is SYGVKD. This CDR3 is 12 amino acids long. V was pared by 6 bases and J by 8 bases, with 11 bases between.

This sequence joins TRBV29-1 and TRBJ2-5; 11 nucleotides match TRBD1. CDR1 is SQVTM, CDR2 ANQGSEA, per germline. The CDR3 consists of 13 residues. The J segment lost 5 bases and the V segment lost 6 bases, leaving 5 bases of the junction unmatched. In nucleotides, the CDR3 is TGCAGCGTCCTAGGGACAGGGGGGGAGACCCAGTACTTC. This codes for CSVLGTGGETQYF.

The CDR3 here is CASSPGEITYNEQFF. The DNA of the CDR3 is TGTGCCAGCAGTCCCGGGGAGATTACCTACAATGAGCAGTTCTTC. V and J are TRBV6-1 and TRBJ2-1; D perhaps matches TRBD2 (5 bases). The CDR3 sequence is 15 residues long. Trimming stripped 5 bases from V and 2 bases from J, with 13 bases between. Germline assignment: CDR1 MNHNS and CDR2 SASEGT.

The chain links TRBV29-1 to TRBJ2-3; possibly TRBD1 for D (6 bases). Between the trimmed V and J ends, which lost 4 bases and 0 bases, there was a span of 11 bases. This CDR3 contains 14 residues. The germline gives CDR1 SQVTM, CDR2 ANQGSEA. The CDR3 nucleotides read TGCAGCGTTGCAGGGGTAGGGAGCACAGATACGCAGTATTTT. Translated: CSVAGVGSTDTQYF.

The DNA of the CDR3 is TGCGCCAGCAGCCAGGGAGCGGGGGGAATCTACGAGCAGTACTTC. Translated, it gives CASSQGAGGIYEQYF. The chain links TRBV4-1 to TRBJ2-7; 9 bases are a match to TRBD2. CDR1 is MGHRA, CDR2 YSYEKL, per germline. V shed 3 bases, J shed 3 bases, and the junction held 6 bases outside the gene matches. This CDR3 has 15 amino acids.

This clone was seen only a few times. The DNA for the CDR3 is TGTGCCAGCAGCTTTAGGGGTATGGATAATGAGCAGTTCTTC. This codes for CASSFRGMDNEQFF. The chain couples TRBV5-6 to TRBJ2-1, with D perhaps matching TRBD1 (5 bases). Germline V gene data show CDR1 as SGHDT and CDR2 as YYEEEE. This CDR3 region has 14 residues. The V end lost 2 bases, the J end lost 7 bases, and 13 bases lay between the germline ends.

The chain carries TRBV6-6 and TRBJ2-5; 8 bases align to TRBD2. CDR1 MNHNY and CDR2 SVGAGI come from the germline V gene (reference sequence). J lost 5 bases, V lost 3 bases, and 11 bases had no gene match. This CDR3 comprises 16 residues. CDR3 region: CASSYLIRGGQETQYF. The CDR3 DNA is TGTGCCAGCAGTTATTTGATCCGGGGGGGTCAGGAGACCCAGTACTTC.

The table lists this clone with a count of one. This chain links TRBV19 with TRBJ2-7, with TRBD1 identical over 9 bases. V was pared by 4 bases and J by 0 bases, with 1 base of the junction left unmatched. Germline V gene lookup returns CDR1 LNHDA and CDR2 SQIVND (reference sequence). The CDR3 length is 14 residues. The CDR3 sequence is CASSTQGASYEQYF. Written as DNA, the CDR3 is TGTGCCAGTAGTACACAGGGGGCCTCCTACGAGCAGTACTTC.

The chain links TRBV19 to TRBJ1-3; D is unclear. V lost 5 bases, J lost 0 bases, and 14 bases lay in between. Germline V gene lookup returns CDR1 LNHDA and CDR2 SQIVND (reference sequence). This CDR3 is built from 16 residues. CDR3 nucleotides: TGTGCCAGTAGTCCGAGGCGGGGTAGCTCTGGAAACACCATATATTTT. This codes for CASSPRRGSSGNTIYF.

The V and J genes are TRBV28 and TRBJ1-2, with D maybe TRBD1 (5 bases). V lost 4 bases and J lost 3, with 9 bases in between. Germline CDR1 is MDHEN and CDR2 is SYDVKM. The CDR3 is 13 residues long. DNA for the CDR3: TGTGCCAGCAGTTCGGGACTAGACTATGGCTACACCTTC. Amino acids: CASSSGLDYGYTF.

The gene calls are TRBV9 and TRBJ2-1, with 13 bases identical to TRBD2. V shed 0 bases and J 8 bases; nucleotides not matched to a gene: 5. The length of the CDR3 is 16 residues. Germline V gene data show CDR1 as SGDLS and CDR2 as YYNGEE. CDR3 bases: TGTGCCAGCAGCGTAGGGACTAGCGGGAGTGAGCATGAGCAGTTCTTC. Protein product: CASSVGTSGSEHEQFF. The full variable domain, its missing parts supplied by reference TRBV9 and TRBJ2-1, is DSGVTQTPKHLITATGQRVTLRCSPRSGDLSVYWYQQSLDQGLQFLIQYYNGEERAKGNILERFSAQQFPDLHSELNLSSLELGDSALYFCASSVGTSGSEHEQFFGPGTRLTVL.

This chain joins TRBV7-9 and TRBJ2-3, with TRBD2 identical over 11 bases. With V trimmed by 5 bases and J by 4 bases, 8 bases remained unmatched. The CDR3 sequence is 16 residues long. Looked up from germline, CDR1 is SEHNR and CDR2 is FQNEAQ (reference sequence). CDR3 DNA: TGTGCCAGCAGCAGACTAGCGGGGACCTCCGCAGATACGCAGTATTTT. Residues: CASSRLAGTSADTQYF. The full variable domain, its missing parts supplied by reference TRBV7-9 and TRBJ2-3, is DTGVSQNPRHKITKRGQNVTFRCDPISEHNRLYWYRQTLGQGPEFLTYFQNEAQLEKSRLLSDRFSAERPKGSFSTLEIQRTEQGDSAMYLCASSRLAGTSADTQYFGPGTRLTVL.

This clone was seen ten or more times. This rearrangement joins TRBV4-2 to TRBJ1-2, with 9 nucleotides matching TRBD1. The junction had 4 bases not matched to a gene; V was cut back by 0 bases and J by 2 bases. Germline V gene sequence: CDR1 LGHNA, CDR2 YNFKEQ. CDR3 length: 16 amino acids. The CDR3 is CASSQDLGTGNYGYTF. DNA for the CDR3: TGTGCCAGCAGCCAAGATCTGGGGACAGGGAACTATGGCTACACCTTC.

V usage is TRBV4-3 and J usage is TRBJ2-1; 10 positions match TRBD1. The CDR3 spans 17 residues. The ends lost 0 bases at V and 2 bases at J; junction bases unmatched: 4. Germline V gene sequence: CDR1 LGHNA, CDR2 YSLEER. CDR3 nucleotide sequence: TGCGCCAGCAGCCAAGACCCAGGACAGGGGGCCTACAATGAGCAGTTCTTC. Its translation: CASSQDPGQGAYNEQFF.

The rearrangement links TRBV19 to TRBJ2-5, with a possible D match to TRBD2 (5 bases). This CDR3 spans 14 amino acids. CDR1 and CDR2 from the germline V gene are LNHDA and SQIVND (reference sequence). Trimming left V 7 bases short and J 5 bases short, with 17 bases between. Written as DNA, the CDR3 is TGTGCCAGTACTACCGAAGAGGGAGCGGAGACCCAGTACTTC. Protein product: CASTTEEGAETQYF. The full variable domain, with the rest looked up from reference TRBV19 and TRBJ2-5, is DGGITQSPKYLFRKEGQNVTLSCEQNLNHDAMYWYRQDPGQGLRLIYYSQIVNDFQKGDIAEGYSVSREKKESFPLTVTSAQKNPTAFYLCASTTEEGAETQYFGPGTRLLVL.

This clone was picked up one time. The genes are TRBV6-5 and TRBJ2-2, with TRBD1 matching 8 bases. This CDR3 contains 15 residues. Per germline, CDR1 MNHEY and CDR2 SVGAGI. Trimming cost V 4 bases and J 0 bases; bases outside gene matches: 1. The DNA for the CDR3 is TGTGCCAGCAGTTCACAGGGGGCGAACACCGGGGAGCTGTTTTTT. Its translation is CASSSQGANTGELFF.

This clone has just one count. The J gene is TRBJ2-5, the V gene TRBV19, with 9 bases that match TRBD1. The J call is uncertain, as TRBJ2-7 better fits the DNA end. The germline V gene has CDR1 LNHDA and CDR2 SQIVND (reference sequence). This CDR3 region has 14 residues. The CDR3 is CASSIVQGAGEQYF. The DNA for the CDR3 is TGTGCCAGTAGTATTGTACAGGGGGCCGGCGAGCAGTACTTC.

This chain uses TRBV10-1 with TRBJ2-3; TRBD1 matches 7 bases. The V segment lost 6 bases and the J segment 3 bases; nucleotides outside the gene matches: 3. The length of the CDR3 is 13 residues. Germline V gene lookup returns CDR1 WNHNN and CDR2 SYGVQD (reference sequence). CDR3 region: CASSRQGTDTQYF. DNA for the CDR3: TGCGCCAGCAGCCGACAGGGAACAGATACGCAGTATTTT.

The rearrangement joins TRBV25-1 to TRBJ2-2, with TRBD2 matching 9 bases. Germline values: CDR1 MGHDK, CDR2 SYGVNS. The ends lost 1 base at V and 5 bases at J; junction bases unmatched: 5. This CDR3 region has 16 residues. In DNA form, the CDR3 reads TGTGCCAGCAGTGAATCCAGCGGGAGGAGAACCGGGGAGCTGTTTTTT. This encodes CASSESSGRRTGELFF.

The chain couples TRBV10-1 to TRBJ2-3, with 9 positions matching TRBD1. The J segment lost 2 bases and the V segment lost 3 bases, leaving 6 bases of the junction unmatched. This CDR3 contains 16 residues. Germline CDR1 and CDR2: WNHNN and SYGVQD (reference sequence). The CDR3 DNA sequence: TGCGCCAGCAGTGAAGCGGGACAGGGCTACACAGATACGCAGTATTTT. It is translated as CASSEAGQGYTDTQYF.

The chain couples TRBV5-1 to TRBJ1-1, with D hard to call. Trimming stripped 6 bases from V and 2 bases from J, with 14 bases between. The CDR3 is 14 amino acids. The germline V gene has CDR1 SGHRS and CDR2 YFSETQ. The CDR3 region is CASTIPGKNTEAFF. DNA for the CDR3: TGCGCCAGCACTATCCCGGGGAAAAACACTGAAGCTTTCTTT.

This clone came up a few times. The chain combines TRBV5-1 with TRBJ2-5; 7 bases fit TRBD2. The CDR3 is made up of 15 amino acids. V lost 0 bases to trimming and J lost 5 bases; unmatched junction nucleotides: 7. Germline V lookup: CDR1 SGHRS, CDR2 YFSETQ. The DNA for the CDR3 is TGCGCCAGCAGCTTGGGAGGCGGGAGAGTCGAGACCCAGTACTTC. Its protein is CASSLGGGRVETQYF.

This clone was counted once. The rearrangement links TRBV30 to TRBJ2-7, with 10 nucleotides matching TRBD2. Germline V gene sequence: CDR1 GTSNPN, CDR2 SVGIG (reference sequence). The CDR3 runs 18 residues. Losses at the gene ends were 4 bases for V and 3 bases for J; bases not matched to a gene: 18. The CDR3 spells CAWTGYGLAGAPVYEQYF. CDR3 nucleotide sequence: TGTGCCTGGACGGGATACGGGCTAGCGGGAGCCCCCGTCTACGAGCAGTACTTC.

This clone was recorded only once. The chain employs TRBV28 and TRBJ2-7; D is unclear. This CDR3 is built from 13 residues. CDR1 and CDR2 (germline): MDHEN, SYDVKM. The germline V and J ends were trimmed by 3 bases and 6 bases, with 12 bases remaining between them. The CDR3: CASSLPLVSEQYF. The CDR3 DNA is TGTGCCAGCAGTTTGCCCTTGGTGAGCGAGCAGTACTTC. Filled out from reference TRBV28 and TRBJ2-7, the complete variable domain reads DVKVTQSSRYLVKRTGEKVFLECVQDMDHENMFWYRQDPGLGLRLIYFSYDVKMKEKGDIPEGYSVSREKKERFSLILESASTNQTSMYLCASSLPLVSEQYFGPGTRLTVT.

J is TRBJ1-1 and V is TRBV7-2, with D tentatively TRBD1 (6 bases). Germline CDR1 reads SGHTA; CDR2 reads FQGNSA. This CDR3 has 13 amino acids. Trimming took off 5 bases at V and 6 bases at J, with 13 bases between the two ends. CDR3 loop: CASSPRTAPEAFF. The CDR3 DNA follows: TGTGCCAGCAGCCCCCGGACAGCCCCTGAAGCTTTCTTT.

Turning to this clone: Other nucleotide sequences in the sample specify the same CDR3. J is TRBJ2-7 and V is TRBV2; no clear D gene. V was shortened by 5 bases and J by 3 bases, with 5 bases between the two germline ends. Germline V gene data show CDR1 as SNHLY and CDR2 as FYNNEI. This CDR3 has 11 residues. The CDR3 is CASSLSYEQYF. In DNA, the CDR3 is TGTGCCAGCAGTCTCAGCTACGAGCAGTACTTC.